This TCR beta chain was sequenced in a study of T cells in Graves' hyperthyroidism and ophthalmopathy. The overall study: Upon initial diagnosis and before any treatment, peripheral blood was collected.

Notes on this clonotype: The antigen remains unidentified. A junction end diverges from the germline sequence, so it may reflect a read error.

This CDR3 spans 14 amino acids. Germline assignment: CDR1 LNHDA and CDR2 SQIVND (reference sequence). General study findings and limits: Among clonotypes expanded in thyroid above 0.001, most were also found in blood.

The investigators amplified TCR beta CDR3 regions from RNA transcripts. The primer set for the first-round RT-PCR of the TCR CDR3 was HTBI. TCRdb reanalysed the multiplex PCR reads using MiXCR and keeps one entry per CDR3 protein. The repertoire holds hundreds of thousands of distinct CDR3 sequences, with approximately 40% as singletons. For Graves' hyperthyroidism to be stable, ophthalmopathy could not progress within 18 months. Researchers barred patients who had uncontrolled infection, other autoimmune disease, pregnancy or lactation. The TCR comes from a man younger than 35 with Graves' hyperthyroidism. The V and J genes are TRBV19 and TRBJ1-1; the D gene is possibly TRBD1 (5 bases). The material sequenced was blood. DNA of the CDR3: TGTGCCAGTACCCCGGGGGGGAGGAACACTGGAGCTTTCTTT. Amino acid sequence: CASTPGGRNTGAFF.